Listed here are 22 T cell receptor beta chains from one sample, sequenced in a study of cytomegalovirus exposure and HLA in healthy donors (dated by TCRdb to 2016 to 2017). Libraries were built with the immunoSEQ multiplex PCR assay. The multiplex PCR relied on a mix of 60 forward primers for TCR Vbeta segments and 13 reverse primers for TCR Jbeta segments. What TCRdb holds here is the immuneACCESS table cut down to in-frame rearrangements. Part of the clones is not present; checked against another copy, under half of the missing clones reflect an unresolved V gene, and the others are unexplained. The sample has fewer than 45,000 clones on record, more than 70% of them singletons. The top ten clonotypes cover more than 7% of the sample. The sequencing input was PBMCs. These receptor sequences come from a woman between 25 and 40 years old in good health and CMV-seropositive.

V is TRBV6-5 and J is TRBJ2-3; 7 nucleotides line up with TRBD1. The CDR3 spans 16 residues. With 0 bases clipped from V and 5 bases from J, the junction kept 8 bases outside the gene matches. Per the germline V gene, CDR1 is MNHEY and CDR2 is SVGAGI. CDR3 bases: TGTGCCAGCAGTTACTCGAAGGGGGCAGGTGGAGATACGCAGTATTTT. Translated, it gives CASSYSKGAGGDTQYF.

The genes are TRBV30 and TRBJ2-3; TRBD2 agrees at 7 bases. This CDR3 is built from 15 residues. Losses at the gene ends were 2 bases for V and 0 bases for J; bases not matched to a gene: 5. The germline V gene encodes CDR1 GTSNPN and CDR2 SVGIG (reference sequence). In DNA form, the CDR3 reads TGTGCCTGGAGTAGCGGGGCCTCTAGCACAGATACGCAGTATTTT. It encodes CAWSSGASSTDTQYF.

A word on this clone: The germline gene is not matched at one end of the junction; a read error may be the cause. The chain is built from TRBV7-7 and TRBJ2-5; 8 nucleotides agree with TRBD2. This CDR3 has 13 residues. Looked up from germline, CDR1 is SSHAT and CDR2 is FNYEAQ (reference sequence). This chain's CDR3 is CASSLSGRETQYF. The CDR3 DNA is TGTGCTAGCAGCTTAAGCGGGAGAGAGACCCAGTACTTC.

The chain uses TRBV7-3 and TRBJ2-1; the match to TRBD2 covers 9 bases. The CDR3 is made up of 15 amino acids. Germline V gene lookup returns CDR1 SGHTA and CDR2 FQGTGA. The trim removed 6 bases at V and 6 bases at J, leaving 9 bases unmatched. DNA for the CDR3: TGTGCCAGCAGTCGACTAGCGGAATTACCCAATGAGCAGTTCTTC. This gives the protein CASSRLAELPNEQFF. Full variable domain (remainder filled in from reference TRBV7-3 and TRBJ2-1): GAGVSQTPSNKVTEKGKYVELRCDPISGHTALYWYRQSLGQGPEFLIYFQGTGAADDSGLPNDRFFAVRPEGSVSTLKIQRTERGDSAVYLCASSRLAELPNEQFFGPGTRLTVL.

The V gene is TRBV28, the J gene TRBJ2-7; 9 bases match TRBD2. Losses at the gene ends were 3 bases for V and 0 bases for J; bases not matched to a gene: 9. CDR3 length equals 17 residues. Germline V CDR1 and CDR2: MDHEN, SYDVKM. The CDR3 sequence is CASSFVRLAEGSYEQYF. Here the CDR3 DNA reads TGTGCCAGCAGTTTTGTAAGACTAGCGGAGGGCTCCTACGAGCAGTACTTC.

This chain joins TRBV19 and TRBJ1-1; TRBD1 agrees at 7 bases. Germline V gene lookup returns CDR1 LNHDA and CDR2 SQIVND (reference sequence). The ends lost 5 bases at V and 8 bases at J; junction bases unmatched: 2. CDR3 size: 11 residues. The CDR3 loop is CASSSGGEAFF. In DNA form, the CDR3 reads TGTGCCAGTAGTTCAGGGGGAGAAGCTTTCTTT.

V gene TRBV4-1 combines with J gene TRBJ1-2; 9 bases fit TRBD1. This CDR3 region has 18 residues. Germline trimming cut 2 bases from V and 1 base from J; bases unmatched to any gene: 11. The germline V gene encodes CDR1 MGHRA and CDR2 YSYEKL. CDR3 protein: CASSQFFRTGDFNYGYTF. CDR3 nucleotides: TGCGCCAGCAGCCAATTTTTCCGGACAGGGGATTTTAACTATGGCTACACCTTC.

The gene calls are TRBV5-1 and TRBJ1-4; the D gene is possibly TRBD1 (6 bases). Germline assignment: CDR1 SGHRS and CDR2 YFSETQ. The CDR3 has 17 amino acids. The ends were cut back, 0 bases at V and 0 bases at J, with 12 bases in the middle. The CDR3 DNA reads TGCGCCAGCAGCTTGGGACTCGCAGGGGCAACTAATGAAAAACTGTTTTTT. It translates to CASSLGLAGATNEKLFF.

The chain is built from TRBV5-1 and TRBJ2-3, with 12 bases matching TRBD2. The germline CDR1 and CDR2 sequences are SGHRS and YFSETQ. There are 15 residues in the CDR3. Germline trimming cut 5 bases from V and 1 base from J; bases unmatched to any gene: 2. CDR3 in DNA: TGCGCCAGCAGACTAGCGGGGGGTGGCACAGATACGCAGTATTTT. The encoded protein is CASRLAGGGTDTQYF.

J is TRBJ1-5 and V is TRBV30; maybe TRBD1 (5 bases). Trimming removed 0 bases at V and 0 bases at J, with 9 bases between. Looked up from germline, CDR1 is GTSNPN and CDR2 is SVGIG (reference sequence). The CDR3 contains 15 residues. This CDR3 is CAWSVGHYSNQPQHF. The CDR3 DNA is TGTGCCTGGAGTGTAGGACACTATAGCAATCAGCCCCAGCATTTT.

The chain links TRBV6-4 to TRBJ2-1, with TRBD2 matching 7 bases. V lost 2 bases, J lost 7 bases, and 17 bases stayed unmatched. The germline V gene encodes CDR1 MRHNA and CDR2 SNTAGT. The CDR3 sequence is 18 residues long. CDR3 coding DNA: TGTGCCAGCAGTGACAGAGACCTCGGGGGGAGGTATGAGAATGAGCAGTTCTTC. Encoded protein: CASSDRDLGGRYENEQFF.

This clone was counted between two and nine times. The CDR3 spells CASGLDSPSYEQYF. DNA of the CDR3: TGTGCTAGTGGGTTAGACAGCCCATCCTACGAGCAGTACTTC. The chain joins TRBV12-5 to TRBJ2-7, with a weak D call TRBD1 (5 bases). Deletions cut 6 bases from V and 1 base from J, with 13 bases between. CDR1 is LGHNT, CDR2 FRNRAP, per germline. The CDR3 length is 14 residues.

The rearrangement links TRBV11-1 to TRBJ2-2; possibly TRBD1 for D (5 bases). Germline loops: CDR1 SGHAT, CDR2 FQDESV (reference sequence). The CDR3 runs 14 residues. V was shortened by 1 base and J by 5 bases, with 8 bases between the two germline ends. The CDR3 protein is CASSLVAGTGELFF. The DNA for the CDR3 is TGTGCCAGCAGCTTAGTTGCAGGGACCGGGGAGCTGTTTTTT.

Remarks on this clone: At one end, the junction sequence differs from germline, possibly due to a read error. The chain links TRBV7-9 to TRBJ2-1, with TRBD2 matching 11 bases. Per the germline V gene, CDR1 is SEHNR and CDR2 is FQNEAQ (reference sequence). The CDR3 sequence is 16 residues long. The CDR3 DNA follows: TGTGCCCGCAGCTTAAGGACTAGCGGGCTCTACAATGAGCAGTTCTTC. Residues: CARSLRTSGLYNEQFF.

This chain links TRBV13 with TRBJ2-7; 8 bases are a match to TRBD1. V dropped 5 bases and J dropped 5; count of bases not matched to a gene: 14. This CDR3 spans 16 amino acids. Germline V CDR1 and CDR2: PRHDT, FYEKMQ (reference sequence). The CDR3 spells CASSQHPRTGRNEQYF. CDR3 DNA: TGTGCCAGCAGCCAACATCCTCGGACAGGGAGAAACGAGCAGTACTTC.

The gene calls are TRBV7-9 and TRBJ1-1, with D perhaps TRBD1 (5 bases). The CDR3 is 13 residues long. Germline assignment: CDR1 SEHNR and CDR2 FQNEAQ (reference sequence). V lost 11 bases to trimming and J lost 3 bases, with 16 bases between them. The CDR3 DNA reads TGTGCCGAGACCGTGCAGGGCCACACTGAAGCTTTCTTT. Amino acid sequence: CAETVQGHTEAFF.

The CDR3 DNA is TGCGCCAGCAGCTTCGGTTCTCCGGGAGGGACTGAAGCTTTCTTT. This translates into CASSFGSPGGTEAFF. This chain links TRBV5-1 with TRBJ1-1; D unresolved. Between the trimmed V and J ends, which lost 2 bases and 5 bases, there was a span of 16 bases. This CDR3 comprises 15 residues. The germline V gene encodes CDR1 SGHRS and CDR2 YFSETQ.

The J gene is TRBJ1-5, the V gene TRBV19; weak D call: TRBD1 (6 bases). Germline V gene sequence: CDR1 LNHDA, CDR2 SQIVND (reference sequence). This CDR3 spans 14 amino acids. V was shortened by 6 bases and J by 3 bases, with 12 bases between the two germline ends. The CDR3 loop reads CASRNQGFNQPQHF. The CDR3 nucleotides are TGTGCCAGTAGAAACCAGGGGTTCAATCAGCCCCAGCATTTT.

J is TRBJ2-3 and V is TRBV30; 9 positions match TRBD2. The junction had 6 bases not matched to a gene; V was cut back by 2 bases and J by 3 bases. This CDR3 is 15 amino acids long. The germline gives CDR1 GTSNPN, CDR2 SVGIG (reference sequence). For the CDR3, the DNA is TGTGCCTGGAGTTTGAGCGGGAGGATGACAGATACGCAGTATTTT. Its protein product is CAWSLSGRMTDTQYF.

The table lists this clone with a count of one. V is TRBV6-6 and J is TRBJ2-5; D possibly corresponds to TRBD2 (6 bases). CDR1 MNHNY and CDR2 SVGAGI come from the germline V gene (reference sequence). There are 15 residues in the CDR3. Trimming took off 3 bases at V and 2 bases at J, with 13 bases between the two ends. The CDR3 nucleotides are TGTGCCAGCAGTTATCGTAGACTAGGGCAAGAGACCCAGTACTTC. It translates to CASSYRRLGQETQYF.

The V and J genes are TRBV28 and TRBJ1-1; D may be TRBD1 (5 bases). With 3 bases removed from V and 1 base from J, the gap between germline ends came to 9 bases. This CDR3 has 14 residues. CDR1 and CDR2 from the germline V gene are MDHEN and SYDVKM. CDR3 sequence reads: CASSFLGQNTEAFF. In nucleotides, the CDR3 is TGTGCCAGCAGTTTTCTAGGACAGAACACTGAAGCTTTCTTT.

This sequence joins TRBV28 and TRBJ1-1; a weak D match, TRBD1 (6 bases). The V gene's germline CDR1 is MDHEN and CDR2 SYDVKM. V was cut by 8 bases and J by 1 base, with 17 bases left in between. The CDR3 has 15 amino acids. CDR3 in amino acids: CASRAGGERNTEAFF. For the CDR3, the DNA is TGTGCCAGCCGCGCGGGGGGCGAGAGGAACACTGAAGCTTTCTTT.